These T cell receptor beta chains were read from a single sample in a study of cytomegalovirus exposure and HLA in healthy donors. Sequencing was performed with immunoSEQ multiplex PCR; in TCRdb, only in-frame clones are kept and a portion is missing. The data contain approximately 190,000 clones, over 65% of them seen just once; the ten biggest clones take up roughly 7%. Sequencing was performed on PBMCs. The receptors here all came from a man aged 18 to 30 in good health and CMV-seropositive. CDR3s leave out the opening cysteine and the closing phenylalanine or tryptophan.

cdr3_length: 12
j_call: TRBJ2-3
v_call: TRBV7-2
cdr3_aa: ASTPGGPTDTQY

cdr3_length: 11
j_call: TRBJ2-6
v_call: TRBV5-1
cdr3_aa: ACGGGGANVLT

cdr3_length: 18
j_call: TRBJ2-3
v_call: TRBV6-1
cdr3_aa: ASSVQGSSFGGAAGDTQY

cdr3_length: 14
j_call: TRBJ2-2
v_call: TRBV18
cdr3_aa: ASSPGAGINTGELF

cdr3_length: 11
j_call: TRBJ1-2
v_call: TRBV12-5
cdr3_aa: ASGVTGDYGYT

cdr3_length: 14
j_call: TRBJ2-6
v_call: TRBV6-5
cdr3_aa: ASSLSGGSGANVLT

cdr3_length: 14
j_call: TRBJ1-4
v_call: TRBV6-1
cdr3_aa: ASSEALGRGDEKLF

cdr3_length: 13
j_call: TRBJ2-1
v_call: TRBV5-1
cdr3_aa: ASSPGVAGGGEQF

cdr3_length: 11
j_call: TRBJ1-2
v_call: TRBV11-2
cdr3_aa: ASSPTGVGGYT

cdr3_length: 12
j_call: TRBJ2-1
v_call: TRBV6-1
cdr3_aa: ASSEQAGYNEQF

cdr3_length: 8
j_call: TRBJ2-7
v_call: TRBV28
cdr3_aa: ASSRYEQY

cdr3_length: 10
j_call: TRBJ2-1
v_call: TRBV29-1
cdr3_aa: SVEEGAGEQF

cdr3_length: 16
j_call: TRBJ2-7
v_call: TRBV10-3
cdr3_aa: AISESPMTSGRAHEQY

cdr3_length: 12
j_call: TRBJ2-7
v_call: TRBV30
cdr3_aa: AWSGQGGYYEQY

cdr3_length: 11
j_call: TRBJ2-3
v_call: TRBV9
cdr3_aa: ASSGVAGGTQY

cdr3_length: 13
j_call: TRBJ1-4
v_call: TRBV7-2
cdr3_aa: ASSLGGTGTEKLF

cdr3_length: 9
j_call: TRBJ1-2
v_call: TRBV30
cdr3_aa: AREARLGYT

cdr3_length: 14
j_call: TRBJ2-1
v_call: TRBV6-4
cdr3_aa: ASSDSGLAGHNEQF

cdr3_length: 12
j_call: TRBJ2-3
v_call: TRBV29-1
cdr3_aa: SAPRGASTDTQY

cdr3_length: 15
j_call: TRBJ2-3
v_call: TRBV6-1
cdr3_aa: ASSARSGRISTDTQY

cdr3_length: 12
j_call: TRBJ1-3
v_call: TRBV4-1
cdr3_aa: ASSQVSSGNTIY

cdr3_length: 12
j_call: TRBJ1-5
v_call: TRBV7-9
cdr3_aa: ASSTWDRNQPQH

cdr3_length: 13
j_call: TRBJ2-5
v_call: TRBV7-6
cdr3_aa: ASSLRTGGEETQY

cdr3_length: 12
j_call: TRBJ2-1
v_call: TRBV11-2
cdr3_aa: ASSLLRSGGEQF

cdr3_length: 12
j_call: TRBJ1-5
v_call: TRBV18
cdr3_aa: ASSPGGGGQPQH

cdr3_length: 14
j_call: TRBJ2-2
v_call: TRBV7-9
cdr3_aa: ASSLVTDRGILGLF

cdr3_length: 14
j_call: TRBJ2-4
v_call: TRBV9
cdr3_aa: ASSVIMGAHENIQY

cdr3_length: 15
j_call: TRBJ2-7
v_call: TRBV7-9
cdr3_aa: ASSLLGRRAGGDEQY

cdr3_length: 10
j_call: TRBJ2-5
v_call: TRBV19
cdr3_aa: ASSPGDETQY

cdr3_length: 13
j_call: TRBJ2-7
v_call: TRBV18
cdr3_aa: ASSPLDGGLNEQY

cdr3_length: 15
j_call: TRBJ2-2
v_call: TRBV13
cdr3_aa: ASSPLTSGRANGELF

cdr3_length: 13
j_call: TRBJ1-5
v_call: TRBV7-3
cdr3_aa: ASSPTGGSNQPQH

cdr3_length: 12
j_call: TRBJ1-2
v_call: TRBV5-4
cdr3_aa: ASSLTTGVSGYT

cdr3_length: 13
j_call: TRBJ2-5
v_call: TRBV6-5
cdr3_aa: ASTLVAGARETQY

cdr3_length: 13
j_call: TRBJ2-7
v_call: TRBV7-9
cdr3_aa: ASRRAGTGGVEQY

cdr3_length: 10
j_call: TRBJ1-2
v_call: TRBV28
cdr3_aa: AIDGDYYGYT

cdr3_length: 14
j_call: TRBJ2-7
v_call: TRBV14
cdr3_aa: ASSQNRGLAGAEQY

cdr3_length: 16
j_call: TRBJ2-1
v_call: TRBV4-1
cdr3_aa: ASSQEDSGAANYNEQF

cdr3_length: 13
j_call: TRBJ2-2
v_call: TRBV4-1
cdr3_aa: ASSSRLAGSGELF

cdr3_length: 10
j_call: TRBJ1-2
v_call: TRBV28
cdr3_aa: ASSLAREGYT

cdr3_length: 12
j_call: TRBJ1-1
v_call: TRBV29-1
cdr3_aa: SSASGQSDTEAF

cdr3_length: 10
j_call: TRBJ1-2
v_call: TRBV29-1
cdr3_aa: SVQFSNYGYT

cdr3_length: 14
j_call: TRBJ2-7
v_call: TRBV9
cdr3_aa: ASSVGVRTGGDEQY

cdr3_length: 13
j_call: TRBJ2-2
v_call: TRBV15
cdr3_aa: ATSSRQGRTGELF

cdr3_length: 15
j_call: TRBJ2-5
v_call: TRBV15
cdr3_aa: ATSRDKTSGAQETQY

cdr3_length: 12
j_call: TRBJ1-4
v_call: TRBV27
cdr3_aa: ASSLSYSNEKLF

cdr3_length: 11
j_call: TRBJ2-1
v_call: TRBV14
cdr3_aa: ASSQGTTNEQF

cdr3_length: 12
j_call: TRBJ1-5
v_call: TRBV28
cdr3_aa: ASSLSLTGEPQH

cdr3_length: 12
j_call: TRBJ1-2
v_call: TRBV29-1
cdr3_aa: SVLGGQGFDGYT

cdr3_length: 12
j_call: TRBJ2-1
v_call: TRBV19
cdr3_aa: ASSMKRTGHEQF

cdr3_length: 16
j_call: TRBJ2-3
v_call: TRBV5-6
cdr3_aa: ASSLPDGLAGGTDTQY